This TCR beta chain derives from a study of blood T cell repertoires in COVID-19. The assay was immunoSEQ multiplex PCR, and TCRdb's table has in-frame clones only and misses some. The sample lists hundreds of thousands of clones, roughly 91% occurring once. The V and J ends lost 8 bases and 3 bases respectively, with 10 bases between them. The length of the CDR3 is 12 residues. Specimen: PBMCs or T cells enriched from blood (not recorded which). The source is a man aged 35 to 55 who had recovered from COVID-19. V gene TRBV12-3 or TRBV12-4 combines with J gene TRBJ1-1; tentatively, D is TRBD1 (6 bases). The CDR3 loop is CASGQFDTEAFF. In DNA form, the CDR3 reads TGTGCCAGCGGACAGTTCGACACTGAAGCTTTCTTT.